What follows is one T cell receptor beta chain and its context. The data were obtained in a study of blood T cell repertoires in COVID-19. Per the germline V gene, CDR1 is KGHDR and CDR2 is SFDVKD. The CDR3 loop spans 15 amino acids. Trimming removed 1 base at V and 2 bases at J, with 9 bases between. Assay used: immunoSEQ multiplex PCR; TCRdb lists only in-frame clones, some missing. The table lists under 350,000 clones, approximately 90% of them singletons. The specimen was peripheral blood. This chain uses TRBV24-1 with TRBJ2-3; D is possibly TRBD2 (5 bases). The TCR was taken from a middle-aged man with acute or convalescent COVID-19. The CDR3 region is CATSDFRGVTDTQYF. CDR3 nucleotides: TGTGCCACCAGTGATTTCCGGGGTGTCACAGATACGCAGTATTTT.